This entry is about one TCR beta chain. The ends lost 5 bases at V and 9 bases at J; junction bases unmatched: 8. This CDR3 region has 14 residues. Germline V gives CDR1 LNHDA, CDR2 SQIVND (reference sequence). These data belong to a study of blood T cell repertoires in COVID-19. Study-level background: COVID-19 samples, acute and convalescent, were from the United States, Italy and Spain. T cells, B-cell-depleted T cells, or PBMCs provided the cDNA or gDNA that served as material.

In the source study's methods: Reference gene primers were amplified, and this amplification served to estimate nucleated cell counts. This table comes from immunoSEQ multiplex PCR, and its TCRdb copy is limited to in-frame clones, with some not included. That table supplies the V and J calls and clone size; D and trimming were determined from the DNA. The table has 200,000 to 250,000 clones, 83% seen once. The sequence was obtained from a man in his fifties with active or convalescent COVID-19. V usage is TRBV19 and J usage is TRBJ2-1; 9 bases match TRBD2. The sample taken for sequencing was peripheral blood. The CDR3, as DNA: TGTGCCAGTAGTTATCTAGCGGGATCGGTTGAGCAGTTCTTC. It yields the protein CASSYLAGSVEQFF.